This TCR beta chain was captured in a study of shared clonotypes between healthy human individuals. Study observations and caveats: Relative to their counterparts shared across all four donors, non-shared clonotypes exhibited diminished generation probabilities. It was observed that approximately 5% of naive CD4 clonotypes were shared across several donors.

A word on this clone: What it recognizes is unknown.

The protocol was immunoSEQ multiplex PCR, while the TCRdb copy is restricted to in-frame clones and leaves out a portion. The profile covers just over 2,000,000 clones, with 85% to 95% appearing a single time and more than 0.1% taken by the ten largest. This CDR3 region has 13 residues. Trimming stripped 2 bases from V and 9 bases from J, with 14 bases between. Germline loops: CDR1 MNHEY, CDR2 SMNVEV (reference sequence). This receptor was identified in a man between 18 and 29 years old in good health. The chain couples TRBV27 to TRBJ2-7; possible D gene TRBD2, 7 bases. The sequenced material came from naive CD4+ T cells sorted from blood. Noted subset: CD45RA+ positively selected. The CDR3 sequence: CASSLDWGGGQYF. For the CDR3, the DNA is TGTGCCAGCAGTTTAGATTGGGGGGGCGGGCAGTACTTC.